This T cell receptor (beta chain) was captured by sequencing in a study of blood T cell repertoires in COVID-19. Study context: COVID-19 samples from acute and convalescent phases originated in the United States, Italy and Spain.

Methods used by the authors: Nucleated cell number was recorded as an estimate derived from reference gene primer amplification. Produced via immunoSEQ multiplex PCR; TCRdb's table is partial and in-frame only. For V, J and clone size, that table is used; D and trimming come from the DNA. Of around 360,000 clones in the sample, more than 75% were seen once. The CDR3 is 15 residues long. The junction had 9 bases not matched to a gene; V was cut back by 4 bases and J by 3 bases. Germline V gene data show CDR1 as SGDLS and CDR2 as YYNGEE. Adults between roughly 18 and 89 years of age took part from about two dozen US areas.

The receptor was isolated from a woman aged 25 to 39 who had recovered from COVID-19. Sequencing input: PBMCs or T cells enriched from blood (not recorded which). V gene TRBV9 combines with J gene TRBJ1-1, with TRBD1 matching over 7 bases. CDR3: CASSTPQGLDTEAFF. The DNA of the CDR3 is TGTGCCAGCAGCACCCCACAGGGGTTGGACACTGAAGCTTTCTTT. Based on the CDR3 plus reference TRBV9 and TRBJ1-1, the full variable domain is DSGVTQTPKHLITATGQRVTLRCSPRSGDLSVYWYQQSLDQGLQFLIQYYNGEERAKGNILERFSAQQFPDLHSELNLSSLELGDSALYFCASSTPQGLDTEAFFGQGTRLTVV.